The clone carrying this TCR beta chain occurred a few times. This sample stems from a study of blood T cell repertoires in COVID-19. TCRdb's table, derived via immunoSEQ multiplex PCR, lists solely in-frame clones and lacks some. This repertoire shows over 45,000 clones, 60% to 85% found once; its top ten account for less than 25%. The receptor's source is a man in his fifties with active or convalescent COVID-19. The sequencing sample was made of peripheral blood.

In nucleotides, the CDR3 is TGTGCCAGCAGTGTGGAGGGACACACTGAAGCTTTCTTT. Translation gives CASSVEGHTEAFF. The chain couples TRBV6-4 to TRBJ1-1; D is perhaps TRBD1 (5 bases). The CDR3 is 13 residues long. V shed 4 bases and J shed 3 bases, with 9 bases lying between them. The germline V gene encodes CDR1 MRHNA and CDR2 SNTAGT.